Below, one T cell receptor beta chain is given with its context. It lacks a known antigen. No base-level quality is on record; no much larger clone is a single base apart. Each donor gave one peripheral blood draw, approximately 0.11 L on average, collected into heparinised tubes. A BD FACSAria II and a panel including CD45RO, CCR7, CD25, CD127, CD95 and CD27 were used to sort naive, central memory, regulatory and stem cell-like memory CD4+ T cells. All sorted populations exceeded 95% purity. PBMCs were isolated right away by Lymphoprep density gradient centrifugation and were stained directly, without culture. Samples were stained and sorted in pairs, with one healthy donor and one patient per experiment, so that batch effects were minimized. The record originates from a study of beta chain features in type 1 diabetes (dated by TCRdb to 2016 to 2018). Regarding the research as a whole: Mean age, gender distribution, total cell number and subset yield did not differ between patients and healthy donors. A total of 90 million to 120 million sorted cells were examined across all samples, and a strong correlation was observed between cell number per subset and RNA yield. The study compared TCRB repertoires of sorted circulating CD4+ T cell subsets between recently diagnosed type 1 diabetes patients and matched healthy donors. Regulatory and stem cell-like memory subsets were isolated from only 8 patients and roughly 8 healthy donors, whereas naive and central memory subsets came from all 30 or so donors.

Results and caveats for the whole study, not just this receptor: Shorter templates might be favored by PCR, yet because patient and control samples were amplified and corrected together, any such skew would affect both groups equally. Type 1 diabetes patients showed a moderate but significant shortening of TCRB CDR3 length in all four CD4+ subsets. Naive, central memory and regulatory TCRB repertoires appeared to be more similar among patients than among healthy donors. Because the HLA sub-analyses included only small numbers of individuals, any influence of HLA type on TCRB rearrangement was left unresolved. Because cDNA was sequenced instead of genomic DNA, activated cells with high expression could be over-represented, although the groups did not differ in activation or CD3 levels. At VDJ recombination sites, patients with type 1 diabetes made fewer insertions and deleted more nucleotides, a pattern implying thymic rearrangement abnormalities.

The entire amount of isolated RNA was reverse transcribed using the High Capacity cDNA Reverse Transcription Kit, so the sequenced TCRB transcripts were expressed ones. Naive, central memory and regulatory T cell samples underwent deep immunoSEQ sequencing, averaging about 3.57 million total reads per sample. After sorted cells were lysed in RLT buffer, RNA was extracted with DNase-treated RNeasy Micro or Mini kits, with the choice depending on cell number. To prevent cross-contamination, every cell subset was processed on its own, while patient and healthy donor samples were processed together. The immunoSEQ multiplex PCR was used to amplify TCRB sequences from cDNA, generating 87-bp fragments that spanned the CDR3 region. Amplicons were sequenced on the Illumina HiSeq platform. Under the source paper's analysis protocol: PCR bias was corrected computationally using synthetic template baselines, and reads within Hamming distance 2 were collapsed, with unmergeable singletons discarded. Reads were aligned against IMGT so that V, D and J genes, CDR3 length and insertions or deletions at six rearrangement sites could be assigned. Clonotype counts were normalized to sorted cell number within each subset before computing true diversity and Gini coefficients with the tcR R package. The overlap coefficient, calculated on TCRB nucleotide sequences, was used to measure repertoire sharing. As a proxy for the pre-selection repertoire, out-of-frame TCRB sequences from naive cells were analyzed. TCRdb holds this immuneACCESS table with in-frame rearrangements only. Some clones are missing; in checked studies, unresolved V genes explain under half, and the rest has no known cause. The DNA was the basis for D and trimming; V, J and clone size are from that table. The sample table lists about 650,000 clones, roughly an eighth of them with a count of one. Together, the top ten hold more than 0.09% of the sample.

The germline V gene sets CDR1 to SGHTA and CDR2 to FQGNSA. Taken from cysteine to phenylalanine, the CDR3 has 14 residues. Left in the record is the CDR3 DNA by itself, 42 bases read in frame from the first base. The junction carries 13 bases between V and J, which are trimmed by 5 bases and 3 bases respectively. Sequenced sample: naive CD4+ T cells from blood. Sample cell subset or site, as interpreted from the label and publication: true naive CD4+ T cells. This sequence was found in a man aged 25-45 years with type 1 diabetes. This chain is built from TRBV7-2 and TRBJ2-5; possibly the D gene is TRBD2, per 5 matching bases. The DNA sequence reads TGTGCCAGCAGCCCTTTTCTAGCTGAAGAGACCCAGTACTTC. Its translation is CASSPFLAEETQYF.